Presented here are 27 T cell receptor beta chains from one specimen sequenced in a study of Ad26.COV2.S vaccination and SARS-CoV-2 variants. TCRdb's table, derived via immunoSEQ multiplex PCR, lists solely in-frame clones and lacks some. This table holds 200,000 to 300,000 clones, roughly 90% found once. Documented treatment: approximately 18 received Ad26.COV2.S at low or high dose, single or two shots; about five received placebo; per-sample allocation not given. The samples date from day 63 after the first vaccine or placebo injection. The sample consisted of peripheral blood, taken in a trial of Ad26.COV2.S vaccine versus placebo. These TCRs come from a person aged 18-60 years who received the Ad26.COV2.S COVID-19 vaccine or a placebo.

The chain combines TRBV14 with TRBJ2-7; the D is unclear. This CDR3 comprises 14 residues. V shed 5 bases and J shed 3 bases, with 14 bases lying between them. Germline-derived CDR1 and CDR2 are SGHDN and FVKESK. In DNA, the CDR3 is TGTGCCAGCAGCAACCCGGCCAACGGCTACGAGCAGTACTTC. It specifies CASSNPANGYEQYF.

V is TRBV23-1 and J is TRBJ2-3, with D perhaps given as TRBD1 or TRBD2 (6 bases each). TRBV23-1 is an ORF; its function is uncertain. The CDR3 sequence is 18 residues long. V was cut by 6 bases and J by 6 bases, with 28 bases left in between. CDR3 loop: CASSTPPGARGIIDTQYF. CDR3 in DNA: TGCGCCAGCAGCACTCCTCCGGGAGCTAGGGGGATCATCGATACGCAGTATTTT.

This clone was seen ten or more times. At the DNA level, this CDR3 is encoded by other sequences in the same sample as well. The V gene is TRBV30, the J gene TRBJ1-2, with unresolved D. V gave up 0 bases and J gave up 0 bases, with 5 bases separating them. From germline, CDR1 is GTSNPN and CDR2 SVGIG (reference sequence). There are 13 residues in the CDR3. The CDR3 nucleotides are TGTGCCTGGAGTGTAGAGGCTAACTATGGCTACACCTTC. Protein product: CAWSVEANYGYTF.

The V call is TRBV25-1, the J call TRBJ1-2; no clear D. Germline lookup yields CDR1 MGHDK and CDR2 SYGVNS. The CDR3 spans 17 residues. V was clipped by 1 base and J by 4 bases, with 19 bases between them. The DNA for the CDR3 is TGTGCCAGCAGTGAATCAGGTCAGTACCGATTGGGCTATGGCTACACCTTC. As protein: CASSESGQYRLGYGYTF.

V gene TRBV4-3 combines with J gene TRBJ2-3; D remains unclear. Trimming left V 0 bases short and J 4 bases short, with 17 bases between. The CDR3 has 17 amino acids. Per germline, CDR1 LGHNA and CDR2 YSLEER. The CDR3 protein is CASSQDLGQLLPDTQYF. DNA of the CDR3: TGCGCCAGCAGCCAAGATTTAGGTCAGCTTCTGCCAGATACGCAGTATTTT.

The gene calls are TRBV3-1 (or the pseudogene TRBV3-2) and TRBJ1-5, with D possibly TRBD1 on 5 matching bases. The CDR3 is made up of 17 amino acids. The V and J ends lost 0 bases and 7 bases respectively, with 19 bases between them. The germline gives CDR1 LGHDT, CDR2 YNNKEL (reference sequence). For the CDR3, the DNA is TGTGCCAGCAGCCAAGATCGAAGAGGGACGTCCAAGCAGCCCCAGCATTTT. Its protein product is CASSQDRRGTSKQPQHF.

The chain combines TRBV15 with TRBJ1-5; unclear D gene. In germline, CDR1 is LNHNV, CDR2 YYDKDF (reference sequence). The V and J ends lost 0 bases and 0 bases respectively, with 12 bases between them. This CDR3 comprises 17 residues. The CDR3 DNA reads TGTGCCACCAGCAGAGATTACACAGCCGATAGCAATCAGCCCCAGCATTTT. Translated: CATSRDYTADSNQPQHF.

In its sample, this clone was seen once. The V gene is TRBV7-6, the J gene TRBJ2-1; TRBD2 agrees at 8 bases. Trimming at V came to 5 bases and at J to 6 bases, leaving 9 bases not matched to a gene. The CDR3 loop spans 15 amino acids. Germline values: CDR1 SGHVS, CDR2 FNYEAQ. The chain's CDR3 is CASSAPGLGGNEQFF. Here the CDR3 DNA reads TGTGCCAGCAGCGCCCCGGGACTAGGGGGCAATGAGCAGTTCTTC. The full variable domain, rest sourced from reference TRBV7-6 and TRBJ2-1, is GAGVSQSPRYKVTKRGQDVALRCDPISGHVSLYWYRQALGQGPEFLTYFNYEAQQDKSGLPNDRFSAERPEGSISTLTIQRTEQRDSAMYRCASSAPGLGGNEQFFGPGTRLTVL.

The rearrangement joins TRBV28 to TRBJ1-1; D may be TRBD1 (5 bases). Between the trimmed V and J ends, which lost 7 bases and 0 bases, there was a span of 6 bases. Per the germline V gene, CDR1 is MDHEN and CDR2 is SYDVKM. CDR3 length: 12 residues. In nucleotides, the CDR3 is TGTGCCAGCACACAGGTGAACACTGAAGCTTTCTTT. Translated, it gives CASTQVNTEAFF.

J is TRBJ2-1 and V is TRBV7-3, with 12 bases aligning to TRBD1. V lost 0 bases and J lost 8; bases outside the gene matches: 5. The CDR3 is made up of 16 amino acids. Per the germline V gene, CDR1 is SGHTA and CDR2 is FQGTGA. In nucleotides, the CDR3 is TGTGCCAGCAGCTTAACTGCGGGACAGGGGGCCCATGAGCAGTTCTTC. This translates into CASSLTAGQGAHEQFF. Full variable domain (outside the CDR3, taken from reference TRBV7-3 and TRBJ2-1): GAGVSQTPSNKVTEKGKYVELRCDPISGHTALYWYRQSLGQGPEFLIYFQGTGAADDSGLPNDRFFAVRPEGSVSTLKIQRTERGDSAVYLCASSLTAGQGAHEQFFGPGTRLTVL.

The chain has TRBV19 and TRBJ1-5; D not certain. The V end was cut by 3 bases, the J end by 3 bases, with 6 bases between. CDR3 length: 13 residues. Germline assignment: CDR1 LNHDA and CDR2 SQIVND (reference sequence). The CDR3: CASSMGSNQPQHF. As DNA, the CDR3 is TGTGCCAGTAGTATGGGCTCCAATCAGCCCCAGCATTTT.

This clone was counted once. The V gene is TRBV19, the J gene TRBJ2-1; 9 positions match TRBD1. The CDR3 has 17 residues. V was pared by 5 bases and J by 0 bases, with 8 bases of the junction left unmatched. The germline V gene has CDR1 LNHDA and CDR2 SQIVND (reference sequence). CDR3 bases: TGTGCCAGTAGTCGAATGGGACAGGGAAGCTCCTACAATGAGCAGTTCTTC. Protein product: CASSRMGQGSSYNEQFF.

The gene calls are TRBV5-4 and TRBJ2-7, with a weak D call TRBD2 (5 bases). The germline V and J ends were trimmed by 0 bases and 1 base, with 8 bases remaining between them. Germline V CDR1 and CDR2: SGHNT, YYREEE (reference sequence). There are 14 residues in the CDR3. CDR3 DNA: TGTGCCAGCAGCTTGGTTGAGGGTTCCTACGAGCAGTACTTC. Its translation is CASSLVEGSYEQYF.

The chain uses TRBV27 and TRBJ2-1; TRBD1 matches 7 bases. CDR1 MNHEY and CDR2 SMNVEV come from the germline V gene (reference sequence). After removal of 5 bases from V and 2 bases from J, the junction contained 6 bases not matched to a gene. The CDR3 length is 15 residues. CDR3 region: CASSPWTGTYNEQFF. The CDR3 DNA is TGTGCCAGCAGTCCCTGGACAGGTACCTACAATGAGCAGTTCTTC.

V gene TRBV13 combines with J gene TRBJ2-1; the D call may be TRBD1 or TRBD2 (6 bases each). There are 17 residues in the CDR3. The V end was cut by 0 bases, the J end by 0 bases, with 12 bases between. Per germline, CDR1 PRHDT and CDR2 FYEKMQ (reference sequence). This CDR3 is CASSLGLKGGSYNEQFF. CDR3 nucleotides: TGTGCCAGCAGCTTAGGCCTAAAGGGGGGCTCCTACAATGAGCAGTTCTTC.

The chain recombines TRBV5-1 with TRBJ2-2, with D uncertain. Deletions cut 1 base from V and 7 bases from J, with 11 bases between. The CDR3 loop spans 14 amino acids. Per the germline V gene, CDR1 is SGHRS and CDR2 is YFSETQ. CDR3 in amino acids: CASSLSSQDGELFF. DNA of the CDR3: TGCGCCAGCAGCTTGTCTAGTCAGGACGGGGAGCTGTTTTTT. Based on the CDR3 plus reference TRBV5-1 and TRBJ2-2, the full variable domain is KAGVTQTPRYLIKTRGQQVTLSCSPISGHRSVSWYQQTPGQGLQFLFEYFSETQRNKGNFPGRFSGRQFSNSRSEMNVSTLELGDSALYLCASSLSSQDGELFFGEGSRLTVL.

The gene calls are TRBV5-1 and TRBJ2-1, with 12 bases that match TRBD2. Germline CDR1 SGHRS, CDR2 YFSETQ. Germline trimming cut 4 bases from V and 4 bases from J; bases unmatched to any gene: 6. This CDR3 has 16 amino acids. The CDR3 is CASSQTSGGGYNEQFF. The DNA for the CDR3 is TGCGCCAGCAGCCAGACTAGCGGGGGAGGATACAATGAGCAGTTCTTC.

This clone was recorded only once. The V call is TRBV6-5, the J call TRBJ2-1; TRBD1 agrees at 10 bases. Germline values: CDR1 MNHEY, CDR2 SVGAGI. CDR3 length equals 15 residues. V was pared by 6 bases and J by 4 bases, with 6 bases of the junction left unmatched. In nucleotides, the CDR3 is TGTGCCAGCAGCCTAGACAGGGGGCAATACAATGAGCAGTTCTTC. Protein product: CASSLDRGQYNEQFF.

This clone is medium-sized by share. The chain links TRBV27 to TRBJ2-7, with D possibly TRBD1 on 5 matching bases. Per the germline V gene, CDR1 is MNHEY and CDR2 is SMNVEV (reference sequence). Trimming stripped 5 bases from V and 9 bases from J, with 20 bases between. The CDR3 extends over 14 amino acids. The CDR3 DNA follows: TGTGCCAGCAGTACAGACAGCTTTGGGTTTGGGCAGTACTTC. Protein: CASSTDSFGFGQYF.

The rearrangement links TRBV5-1 to TRBJ2-3; possibly TRBD1 for D (5 bases). CDR1 and CDR2 (germline): SGHRS, YFSETQ. V dropped 4 bases and J dropped 4 bases, with 19 bases sitting between them. The CDR3 has 16 amino acids. Here the CDR3 reads CASSRTISGYPDTQYF. The CDR3 region has the DNA TGCGCCAGCAGCCGGACAATTTCAGGTTACCCAGATACGCAGTATTTT.

Worth noting for this clone: The sample holds other DNA sequences that translate to the same CDR3. V and J are TRBV18 and TRBJ2-7, with D perhaps TRBD1 (6 bases). V lost 6 bases and J 1 base, leaving 13 bases between the germline ends. CDR3 length: 14 residues. CDR1 and CDR2 from the germline V gene are KGHSH and LQKENI. The CDR3: CASSPSGTSYEQYF. Here the CDR3 DNA reads TGTGCCAGCTCTCCTTCTGGGACATCCTACGAGCAGTACTTC.

The chain joins TRBV3-1 (or the pseudogene TRBV3-2) to TRBJ1-3, with no clear D. The V gene's germline CDR1 is LGHDT and CDR2 YNNKEL (reference sequence). The CDR3 consists of 13 residues. V was clipped by 4 bases and J by 4 bases, with 8 bases between them. The CDR3 loop reads CASSPQIGNTIYF. Written as DNA, the CDR3 is TGTGCCAGCAGCCCCCAGATCGGAAACACCATATATTTT.

This chain joins TRBV9 and TRBJ2-7; D perhaps matches TRBD2 (6 bases). Trimming cost V 4 bases and J 0 bases, with 11 bases left between them. The CDR3 is 14 residues long. Germline CDR1 SGDLS, CDR2 YYNGEE. CDR3 region: CASSPAGSSYEQYF. CDR3 in DNA: TGTGCCAGCAGCCCGGCCGGGAGCTCCTACGAGCAGTACTTC.

This clone was recorded many times. The chain employs TRBV30 and TRBJ1-2; D might be TRBD1 (6 bases). Germline CDR1 reads GTSNPN; CDR2 reads SVGIG (reference sequence). Trimming pared 3 bases from V and 11 bases from J, leaving 10 bases between. This CDR3 comprises 10 residues. The CDR3: CAWRRGGYTF. The CDR3 nucleotides read TGTGCCTGGAGACGAGGGGGTTACACCTTC.

In regard to this clone: This same CDR3 is encoded by further DNA sequences in the sample. As DNA, the CDR3 is TGTGCCATCAGTGAGTCCACAGTCTATGGCTACACCTTC. Translation gives CAISESTVYGYTF. The chain carries TRBV10-3 and TRBJ1-2; D is unclear. V dropped 0 bases and J dropped 4 bases, with 6 bases sitting between them. Germline CDR1 ENHRY, CDR2 SYGVKD. The CDR3 spans 13 residues.

This clone appeared once. The chain combines TRBV18 with TRBJ1-3; TRBD1 matches 9 bases. The germline V gene has CDR1 KGHSH and CDR2 LQKENI. V lost 3 bases, J lost 4 bases, and 7 bases stayed unmatched. The CDR3 runs 16 residues. This chain's CDR3 is CASSPGQGVAGNTIYF. CDR3 DNA: TGTGCCAGCTCACCGGGACAGGGTGTCGCCGGAAACACCATATATTTT.

This chain joins TRBV7-9 and TRBJ2-7; no definite D call. V dropped 6 bases and J dropped 1 base, with 16 bases sitting between them. Germline V gene lookup returns CDR1 SEHNR and CDR2 FQNEAQ (reference sequence). The CDR3 extends over 15 amino acids. CDR3 region: CASRPWASESYEQYF. The CDR3, as DNA: TGTGCCAGCAGGCCGTGGGCCAGTGAATCCTACGAGCAGTACTTC.